Each of the 29 T cell receptor beta chains below was sequenced from the same sample in a study of T cells in Graves' hyperthyroidism and ophthalmopathy. TCR beta CDR3 regions were amplified from RNA. The TCR CDR3 was amplified in a first-round RT-PCR using the HTBI primer set. TCRdb re-called the multiplex PCR reads through MiXCR, storing one row per CDR3 protein. The table lists 350,000 or so distinct CDR3 sequences, about a sixth of them singletons. The sequenced sample consisted of blood. The receptors come from a woman aged 40 to 55 with Graves' ophthalmopathy.

This clonotype was counted once. The V and J genes are TRBV7-3 and TRBJ2-5, with 7 bases aligning to TRBD1. Germline loops: CDR1 SGHTA, CDR2 FQGTGA. The CDR3 runs 16 residues. With V trimmed by 5 bases and J by 2 bases, 11 bases remained unmatched. The DNA of the CDR3 is TGTGCCAGCAGCCCCGGGACAGTTTCATCACAAGAGACCCAGTACTTC. The encoded protein is CASSPGTVSSQETQYF.

This clonotype was seen ten or more times. The chain combines TRBV6-4 with TRBJ1-5; 9 nucleotides agree with TRBD1. This CDR3 comprises 15 residues. Losses at the gene ends were 0 bases for V and 11 bases for J; bases not matched to a gene: 8. Germline assignment: CDR1 MRHNA and CDR2 SNTAGT. CDR3 nucleotide sequence: TGTGCCAGCAGTGACTCAGGGACAGGGTTAAGTTCCCAGCATTTT. It yields the protein CASSDSGTGLSSQHF.

The genes are TRBV18 and TRBJ1-1, with TRBD1 matching over 9 bases. The CDR3 is made up of 15 amino acids. CDR1 is KGHSH and CDR2 is LQKENI in the germline V gene. The ends lost 5 bases at V and 6 bases at J; junction bases unmatched: 10. The CDR3: CASSVVGTGFPEAFF. The CDR3 region has the DNA TGTGCCAGCTCAGTCGTCGGGACAGGGTTCCCTGAAGCTTTCTTT.

This clonotype was recorded many times. V is TRBV4-3 and J is TRBJ1-2; no definite D call. This CDR3 contains 14 residues. The V and J ends lost 0 bases and 4 bases respectively, with 9 bases between them. CDR1 LGHNA and CDR2 YSLEER come from the germline V gene. The CDR3 spells CASSQDTQTYGYTF. CDR3 in DNA: TGCGCCAGCAGCCAAGATACACAGACCTATGGCTACACCTTC.

Details on this clonotype: Possible read error: a much larger clone is one base away. The J gene is TRBJ2-2, the V gene TRBV11-2; D unclear. Germline V gene lookup returns CDR1 SGHAT and CDR2 FQNNGV. Trimming stripped 5 bases from V and 1 base from J, with 5 bases between. CDR3 length equals 13 residues. CDR3 region: CASSEENTGELFF. The CDR3 DNA reads TGTGCCAGCAGCGAGGAGAACACCGGGGAGCTGTTTTTT. The full variable domain, completed using reference TRBV11-2 and TRBJ2-2, is EAGVAQSPRYKIIEKRQSVAFWCNPISGHATLYWYQQILGQGPKLLIQFQNNGVVDDSQLPKDRFSAERLKGVDSTLKIQPAKLEDSAVYLCASSEENTGELFFGEGSRLTVL.

This clonotype appeared many times. V usage is TRBV6-2 or TRBV6-3 and J usage is TRBJ2-7; D perhaps matches TRBD2 (6 bases). Per germline, CDR1 MNHEY and CDR2 SVGEGT. Trimming stripped 5 bases from V and 2 bases from J, with 19 bases between. The CDR3 contains 16 residues. DNA of the CDR3: TGTGCCAGCAGTAAAAATCCGTCGGGACTTACCTACGAGCAGTACTTC. This encodes CASSKNPSGLTYEQYF.

This clonotype was seen at least ten times. This rearrangement joins TRBV2 to TRBJ2-7, with TRBD1 matching over 7 bases. Germline lookup yields CDR1 SNHLY and CDR2 FYNNEI. This CDR3 region has 14 residues. V lost 4 bases to trimming and J lost 1 base; unmatched junction nucleotides: 4. CDR3: CASSASGQSYEQYF. The CDR3 DNA sequence: TGTGCCAGCAGTGCGTCGGGACAGTCCTACGAGCAGTACTTC. The full variable domain, completed using reference TRBV2 and TRBJ2-7, is EPEVTQTPSHQVTQMGQEVILRCVPISNHLYFYWYRQILGQKVEFLVSFYNNEISEKSEIFDDQFSVERPDGSNFTLKIRSTKLEDSAMYFCASSASGQSYEQYFGPGTRLTVT.

This clonotype was observed at least ten times. The V and J genes are TRBV2 and TRBJ2-7; D may be TRBD1 (6 bases). The CDR3 sequence is 15 residues long. Looked up from germline, CDR1 is SNHLY and CDR2 is FYNNEI. Deletions cut 1 base from V and 7 bases from J, with 17 bases between. CDR3 loop: CASSEGDRHPEEQYF. The CDR3, as DNA: TGTGCCAGCAGTGAAGGCGACAGGCACCCTGAGGAGCAGTACTTC.

DNA of the CDR3: TGTGCCAGCAGTGGATTGTGGGGGATGCCTCGCAGGGGCTGGCGTGGCTACACCTTC. This codes for CASSGLWGMPRRGWRGYTF. V and J are TRBV6-1 and TRBJ1-2; D perhaps matches TRBD1 (6 bases). CDR1 MNHNS and CDR2 SASEGT come from the germline V gene. The V gene lost 4 bases and the J gene lost 7 bases, with 31 bases spanning the gap. The CDR3 extends over 19 amino acids.

This clonotype was found many times. The rearrangement links TRBV30 to TRBJ2-7; the match to TRBD2 covers 9 bases. There are 16 residues in the CDR3. Per the germline V gene, CDR1 is GTSNPN and CDR2 is SVGIG (reference sequence). V gave up 0 bases and J gave up 2 bases; unmatched junction bases: 8. The CDR3 loop is CAWSVGGRARPYEQYF. The CDR3 coding sequence is TGTGCCTGGAGTGTGGGCGGGAGGGCCCGACCCTACGAGCAGTACTTC.

This clonotype occurred many times. This chain uses TRBV19 with TRBJ1-1, with D perhaps TRBD1 (5 bases). The CDR3 loop spans 15 amino acids. Germline loops: CDR1 LNHDA, CDR2 SQIVND (reference sequence). The ends were cut back, 7 bases at V and 4 bases at J, with 19 bases in the middle. This CDR3 is CASTFGGAGGTEAFF. CDR3 coding DNA: TGTGCCAGTACCTTCGGAGGGGCGGGGGGCACTGAAGCTTTCTTT.

This clonotype was detected ten times or more. The chain couples TRBV6-5 to TRBJ1-5, with D perhaps matching TRBD1 (5 bases). Trimming shortened V by 5 bases and J by 6 bases, and 20 bases separated the two germline ends. The germline V gene has CDR1 MNHEY and CDR2 SVGAGI. The CDR3 is 16 amino acids. The CDR3 DNA reads as TGTGCCAGCAGTCCGCAGTCCACAGGTATTTTTCAGCCCCAGCATTTT. Protein product: CASSPQSTGIFQPQHF.

This clonotype was seen repeatedly, ten times or more. J is TRBJ2-7 and V is TRBV6-5; weak D call: TRBD2 (5 bases). With 2 bases removed from V and 6 bases from J, the gap between germline ends came to 8 bases. In germline, CDR1 is MNHEY, CDR2 SVGAGI. This CDR3 region has 12 residues. CDR3 in DNA: TGTGCCAGCAGTTACGATCGGGGCGAGCAGTACTTC. It specifies CASSYDRGEQYF.

This clonotype has ten or more counts. The chain employs TRBV28 and TRBJ1-5; a weak D match, TRBD1 (5 bases). The germline CDR1 and CDR2 sequences are MDHEN and SYDVKM. The V and J ends lost 6 bases and 6 bases respectively, with 15 bases between them. This CDR3 contains 14 residues. The CDR3 region is CASRLPQGVQPQHF. For the CDR3, the DNA is TGTGCCAGCAGACTTCCCCAGGGAGTTCAGCCCCAGCATTTT.

In its sample, this clonotype was seen many times. This chain connects TRBV3-1 to TRBJ1-1; D is possibly TRBD1 (5 bases). CDR1 is LGHDT and CDR2 is YNNKEL in the germline V gene (reference sequence). CDR3 length equals 15 residues. V was shortened by 4 bases and J by 0 bases, with 12 bases between the two germline ends. CDR3 nucleotide sequence: TGTGCCAGCAGCCGGACACGGAATATGAACACTGAAGCTTTCTTT. Protein: CASSRTRNMNTEAFF.

This clonotype was recorded at least ten times. The V gene is TRBV20-1, the J gene TRBJ1-2; 7 bases line up with TRBD1. The germline gives CDR1 DFQATT, CDR2 SNEGSKA (reference sequence). Trimming at V came to 3 bases and at J to 3 bases, leaving 7 bases not matched to a gene. CDR3 length: 14 residues. The CDR3 is CSASTGVVDYGYTF. Written as DNA, the CDR3 is TGCAGTGCTAGTACAGGGGTCGTTGACTATGGCTACACCTTC.

This clonotype appeared many times. The genes are TRBV10-2 and TRBJ2-4; D is unresolved. There are 16 residues in the CDR3. Per the germline V gene, CDR1 is WSHSY and CDR2 is SAAADI. The V end was cut by 4 bases, the J end by 0 bases, with 13 bases between. CDR3 bases: TGCGCCAGCAGTGGGATCAGCGAACTAGCCAAAAACATTCAGTACTTC. Translating gives CASSGISELAKNIQYF.

The V and J genes are TRBV12-3 or TRBV12-4 and TRBJ2-5, with TRBD2 matching over 8 bases. This CDR3 comprises 15 residues. J lost 4 bases, V lost 6 bases, and 10 bases had no gene match. CDR3 region: CASRPAGAGTETQYF. CDR3 bases: TGTGCCAGCAGGCCAGCGGGAGCCGGAACAGAGACCCAGTACTTC.

In its sample, this clonotype was seen many times. This rearrangement joins TRBV18 to TRBJ2-5; D not certain. The CDR3 is made up of 13 amino acids. Looked up from germline, CDR1 is KGHSH and CDR2 is LQKENI. V lost 1 base, J lost 2 bases, and 5 bases lay in between. The CDR3, as DNA: TGTGCCAGCTCACCACTACAGCAAGAGACCCAGTACTTC. Residues: CASSPLQQETQYF.

The chain is built from TRBV28 and TRBJ2-3; D is unresolved. There are 13 residues in the CDR3. From germline, CDR1 is MDHEN and CDR2 SYDVKM. Deletions cut 2 bases from V and 5 bases from J, with 8 bases between. CDR3 DNA: TGTGCCAGCAGTTTAACAGAGCAAGATACGCAGTATTTT. This translates into CASSLTEQDTQYF.

In its sample, this clonotype was seen many times. The chain recombines TRBV28 with TRBJ1-1; 7 bases map to TRBD1. There are 16 residues in the CDR3. V trimming: 4 bases; J trimming: 0 bases; junction bases outside the gene matches: 8. Germline CDR1 and CDR2: MDHEN and SYDVKM. CDR3 region: CASSSQGINMNTEAFF. The CDR3 nucleotides are TGTGCCAGCAGTTCACAGGGGATTAACATGAACACTGAAGCTTTCTTT.

J is TRBJ1-5 and V is TRBV7-2, with 7 positions matching TRBD1. The CDR3 is made up of 19 amino acids. The germline gives CDR1 SGHTA, CDR2 FQGNSA. V lost 0 bases, J lost 2 bases, and 13 bases stayed unmatched. This chain's CDR3 is CASSLAPGRGKKGNQPQHF. DNA for the CDR3: TGTGCCAGCAGCTTAGCTCCCGGCAGGGGGAAAAAAGGCAATCAGCCCCAGCATTTT.

This clonotype was counted at least ten times. The rearrangement links TRBV28 to TRBJ2-7; no definite D call. Germline values: CDR1 MDHEN, CDR2 SYDVKM. Trimming removed 2 bases from V and 3 bases from J, with 14 bases in between. CDR3 length: 15 amino acids. The CDR3, as DNA: TGTGCCAGCAGTTTAATAGGTCAGGCGGTCTACGAGCAGTACTTC. Its translation: CASSLIGQAVYEQYF.

This clonotype appeared a few times. V is TRBV12-3 or TRBV12-4 and J is TRBJ2-5, with a tentative D call TRBD2 (6 bases). The CDR3 sequence is 13 residues long. Trimming cost V 9 bases and J 6 bases, with 17 bases left between them. The CDR3: CASSGGGVKTQYF. CDR3 sequence (DNA): TGTGCCAGTAGCGGTGGCGGGGTAAAGACCCAGTACTTC.

This clonotype appeared many times. The chain carries TRBV11-2 and TRBJ2-5, with TRBD2 matching 10 bases. Unmatched junction bases numbered 3, after V lost 5 bases and J lost 3 bases. Germline loops: CDR1 SGHAT, CDR2 FQNNGV. This CDR3 region has 14 residues. CDR3 loop: CASSPLAGEETQYF. In DNA form, the CDR3 reads TGTGCCAGCAGCCCTCTAGCGGGAGAAGAGACCCAGTACTTC. Using reference TRBV11-2 and TRBJ2-5 for the parts outside the CDR3, the full variable domain is EAGVAQSPRYKIIEKRQSVAFWCNPISGHATLYWYQQILGQGPKLLIQFQNNGVVDDSQLPKDRFSAERLKGVDSTLKIQPAKLEDSAVYLCASSPLAGEETQYFGPGTRLLVL.

CDR3 in DNA: TGTGCCAGCAAGAGACGCGGCGAGCAGTACTTC. This codes for CASKRRGEQYF. The J gene is TRBJ2-7, the V gene TRBV12-3 or TRBV12-4; no firm D call. This CDR3 has 11 residues. The V gene lost 7 bases and the J gene lost 6 bases, with 10 bases spanning the gap.

Many counts were recorded for this clonotype. The chain joins TRBV2 to TRBJ1-5; D uncertain. The CDR3 is made up of 13 amino acids. Trimming took 0 bases from V and 6 from J, leaving 6 bases between them. Germline V lookup: CDR1 SNHLY, CDR2 FYNNEI. Written as DNA, the CDR3 is TGTGCCAGCAGTGAAGCGGATATTCAGCCCCAGCATTTT. Its translation: CASSEADIQPQHF.

This clonotype was recorded at least ten times. The chain combines TRBV10-2 with TRBJ2-5; 7 bases map to TRBD1. This CDR3 comprises 12 residues. Germline loops: CDR1 WSHSY, CDR2 SAAADI. V dropped 8 bases and J dropped 3; count of bases not matched to a gene: 3. The CDR3 reads CASWGQKETQYF. CDR3 coding DNA: TGCGCCAGCTGGGGACAGAAAGAGACCCAGTACTTC.

This clonotype was seen repeatedly, ten times or more. The V and J genes are TRBV6-5 and TRBJ1-6; 8 nucleotides agree with TRBD1. This CDR3 has 16 residues. After removal of 0 bases from V and 9 bases from J, the junction contained 7 bases not matched to a gene. Germline CDR1 is MNHEY and CDR2 is SVGAGI. CDR3 amino acids: CASSYSQGAGGSPLHF. In nucleotides, the CDR3 is TGTGCCAGCAGTTACTCGCAGGGGGCCGGCGGTTCACCCCTCCACTTT.